This is a list of T cell receptor beta chains from one sample in a study of patients and donors after allogeneic stem cell transplantation. TCRdb called the RT-PCR reads again in MiXCR, with one record for every CDR3 protein. The data contain roughly 190,000 distinct CDR3 sequences, about 40% of them singletons. Specimen: blood, either unsorted or a sorted T cell fraction (not recorded which). All receptors derive from a human donor who was either an allogeneic HSCT recipient or a stem cell or donor lymphocyte infusion donor (not recorded which). It is not recorded whose cells these are; they may come from a transplant donor. Each CDR3 is given with its conserved first and last residue. Each record gives: J gene, V gene, CDR3 protein.

j_call: TRBJ2-7; v_call: TRBV20-1; cdr3_aa: CSAPMLAVGYEQYF
j_call: TRBJ2-2; v_call: TRBV7-9; cdr3_aa: CASSLVTGTGIGELFF
j_call: TRBJ2-7; v_call: TRBV7-6; cdr3_aa: CASRRKTGELYYEQYF
j_call: TRBJ1-1; v_call: TRBV29-1; cdr3_aa: CSVMDRGLTEAFF
j_call: TRBJ2-5; v_call: TRBV7-2; cdr3_aa: CASKWTGLETQYF
j_call: TRBJ2-7; v_call: TRBV28; cdr3_aa: CASPVGQYF
j_call: TRBJ1-1; v_call: TRBV18; cdr3_aa: CASSPETVGNTEAFF
j_call: TRBJ1-2; v_call: TRBV12-3/TRBV12-4; cdr3_aa: CASSLDRGYGYTF
j_call: TRBJ2-2; v_call: TRBV6-6; cdr3_aa: CASSYSHGANTGELFF
j_call: TRBJ1-1; v_call: TRBV10-3; cdr3_aa: CAISVQGMNTEAFF
j_call: TRBJ1-2; v_call: TRBV12-3/TRBV12-4; cdr3_aa: CASSPGTDNYGYTF
j_call: TRBJ2-7; v_call: TRBV7-9; cdr3_aa: CASSLGLAGVYEQYF
j_call: TRBJ1-1; v_call: TRBV27; cdr3_aa: CASSPSTPGGAFF
j_call: TRBJ2-1; v_call: TRBV6-5; cdr3_aa: CASRTSADSTWQFF
j_call: TRBJ2-5; v_call: TRBV28; cdr3_aa: CASSFFPRGQETQYF
j_call: TRBJ1-5; v_call: TRBV12-3/TRBV12-4; cdr3_aa: CASSLTTGGSNQPQHF
j_call: TRBJ2-3; v_call: TRBV6-1; cdr3_aa: CASNLGLAGGTDTQYF
j_call: TRBJ1-1; v_call: TRBV11-1; cdr3_aa: CASSFRQGVTEAFF
j_call: TRBJ1-1; v_call: TRBV6-5; cdr3_aa: CASSRQGPPREAFF
j_call: TRBJ2-2; v_call: TRBV5-6; cdr3_aa: CASTPGITGELFF
j_call: TRBJ1-2; v_call: TRBV28; cdr3_aa: CASSLPLDRRDYGYTF
j_call: TRBJ1-1; v_call: TRBV10-3; cdr3_aa: CAISEWQGWWTEAFF
j_call: TRBJ2-7; v_call: TRBV6-5; cdr3_aa: CASSYGGGYSYEQYF
j_call: TRBJ1-1; v_call: TRBV27; cdr3_aa: CASHRAKDRGLAEAFF
j_call: TRBJ1-1; v_call: TRBV27; cdr3_aa: CASSFIQGAGNTEAFF
j_call: TRBJ1-1; v_call: TRBV7-2; cdr3_aa: CASSNKVNTEAFF
j_call: TRBJ1-2; v_call: TRBV5-1; cdr3_aa: CASSFGDRANYGYTF
j_call: TRBJ2-7; v_call: TRBV18; cdr3_aa: CASSAAGSEQYF
j_call: TRBJ1-3; v_call: TRBV16; cdr3_aa: CASSQSNAKSGNTIYF
j_call: TRBJ2-1; v_call: TRBV4-3; cdr3_aa: CASSQGDISYNEQFF
j_call: TRBJ2-1; v_call: TRBV7-3; cdr3_aa: CASSPQGQGNEQFF
j_call: TRBJ1-3; v_call: TRBV29-1; cdr3_aa: CSVVTGGSGNTIYF
j_call: TRBJ1-1; v_call: TRBV7-3; cdr3_aa: CASSPPNGANTEAFF
j_call: TRBJ2-1; v_call: TRBV5-6; cdr3_aa: CASSPPMSPTHNEQFF
j_call: TRBJ1-1; v_call: TRBV7-9; cdr3_aa: CASSLSLGEDTEAFF
j_call: TRBJ1-1; v_call: TRBV29-1; cdr3_aa: CSVESSTRTEAFF
j_call: TRBJ2-7; v_call: TRBV27; cdr3_aa: CASSLYGRREIFEQYF
j_call: TRBJ2-7; v_call: TRBV27; cdr3_aa: CASSFGRDHYEQYF
j_call: TRBJ1-3; v_call: TRBV25-1; cdr3_aa: CASRGEADTGNTIYF
j_call: TRBJ2-5; v_call: TRBV13; cdr3_aa: CASSLGQFQETQYF
j_call: TRBJ2-1; v_call: TRBV7-9; cdr3_aa: CASSLISYHRYATYNEQFF
j_call: TRBJ2-3; v_call: TRBV7-7; cdr3_aa: CASSPGQTFTDTQYF
j_call: TRBJ1-5; v_call: TRBV4-3; cdr3_aa: CASSQEAGPHQPQHF
j_call: TRBJ2-2; v_call: TRBV24-1; cdr3_aa: CATSEGAGTNTGELFF
j_call: TRBJ2-2; v_call: TRBV4-3; cdr3_aa: CASSQEGGGRVTGELFF
j_call: TRBJ2-1; v_call: TRBV5-6; cdr3_aa: CASSSGAGEQFF
j_call: TRBJ2-3; v_call: TRBV10-3; cdr3_aa: CAISEDPPGAGRSRDTQYF
j_call: TRBJ1-2; v_call: TRBV27; cdr3_aa: CASSLSRAGYPLYAYTF
j_call: TRBJ1-6; v_call: TRBV27; cdr3_aa: CASRFHRGGSPLHF
j_call: TRBJ2-1; v_call: TRBV6-2/TRBV6-3; cdr3_aa: CASSYWLASSYNEQFF
j_call: TRBJ1-1; v_call: TRBV7-9; cdr3_aa: CASSLQDPAFF
j_call: TRBJ2-2; v_call: TRBV10-3; cdr3_aa: CAISVDHTAGELFF
j_call: TRBJ2-5; v_call: TRBV4-3; cdr3_aa: CASSQGRQHQETQYF
j_call: TRBJ2-7; v_call: TRBV3-1; cdr3_aa: CASSDGTSVYEQYF
j_call: TRBJ2-5; v_call: TRBV4-3; cdr3_aa: CASSPRTSTETQYF